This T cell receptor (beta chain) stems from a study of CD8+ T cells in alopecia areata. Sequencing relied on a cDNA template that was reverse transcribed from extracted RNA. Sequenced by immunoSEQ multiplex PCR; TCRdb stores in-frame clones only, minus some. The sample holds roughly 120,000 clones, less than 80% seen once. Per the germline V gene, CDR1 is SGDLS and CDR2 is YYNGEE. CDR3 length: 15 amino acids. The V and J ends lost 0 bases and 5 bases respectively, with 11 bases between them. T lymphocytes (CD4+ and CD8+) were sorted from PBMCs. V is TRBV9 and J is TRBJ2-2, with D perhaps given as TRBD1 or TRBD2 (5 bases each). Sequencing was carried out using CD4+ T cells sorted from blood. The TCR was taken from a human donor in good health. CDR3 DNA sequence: TGTGCCAGCAGCGTAGACGGGGCCCGGACCGGGGAGCTGTTTTTT. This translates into CASSVDGARTGELFF.